This is a list of T cell receptor beta chains from one sample in a study of blood T cell repertoires in COVID-19. Only in-frame clones appear in the TCRdb table, and some are missing; sequencing was by immunoSEQ multiplex PCR. The table lists some 170,000 clones, roughly 76% of them singletons. Sequenced sample: peripheral blood. All receptors derive from a woman between 40 and 55 years old with COVID-19, enrolled during active disease. The CDR3 runs from the conserved cysteine through the conserved F or W.

j_gene,v_gene,CDR3aa
TRBJ2-3,TRBV18,CASSPMTGGTDTQYF
TRBJ2-7,TRBV28,CASSWGLAGVRQYF
TRBJ1-5,TRBV5-5,CASSLVAGPNQPQHF
TRBJ1-2,TRBV27,CASRLRGADGYTF
TRBJ2-2,TRBV5-1,CASSLAGGYTGELFF
TRBJ2-3,TRBV11-3,CASSLGGSTDTQYF
TRBJ1-6,TRBV2,CASSEFSGSSYNSPLHF
TRBJ2-2,TRBV7-9,CASSLGLQVGAGELFF
TRBJ1-1,TRBV9,CASSAHRKNTEAFF
TRBJ2-1,TRBV5-4,CASSWGHEQFF
TRBJ2-6,TRBV6-5,CAIDFSGANVLTF
TRBJ2-5,TRBV4-1,CASSQDPSGAKGTQYF
TRBJ1-6,TRBV27,CASSPKQGAFSPLHF
TRBJ1-1,TRBV27,CASRQGFGAEAFF
TRBJ1-4,TRBV7-9,CASSRSSGSGSIEKLFF
TRBJ1-1,TRBV28,CASSLLGGTEAFF
TRBJ1-2,TRBV3-1/TRBV3-2,CASSQDLWSGASGYTF
TRBJ1-1,TRBV5-1,CASSFIPSGVAFF
TRBJ2-3,TRBV5-6,CASSDTLLDKPSTDTQYF
TRBJ2-5,TRBV18,CASSPPQGETQYF
TRBJ1-2,TRBV2,CASRQRGRVNYGYTF
TRBJ2-1,TRBV3-1/TRBV3-2,CASSDEGGLYYNEQFF
TRBJ2-7,TRBV5-1,CASSLVGDNSYEQYF
TRBJ1-2,TRBV6-5,CASRFSVLQGHGYTF
TRBJ1-3,TRBV5-4,CASSLAGTEGNTIYF
TRBJ1-2,TRBV15,CATSRELVYGYTF
TRBJ1-2,TRBV12-3/TRBV12-4,CASSPPGPNGYTF
TRBJ2-7,TRBV28,CASSFDRSEQYF
TRBJ2-5,TRBV2,CASTRQGLETQYF
TRBJ2-4,TRBV5-4,CASSLVGENIQYF
TRBJ1-2,TRBV28,CASSRAGNGYTF
TRBJ2-3,TRBV7-8,CASSSRGYSTDTQYF
TRBJ2-3,TRBV29-1,CSVDSMTGNLLLTDTQYF
TRBJ2-3,TRBV7-8,CASSDRLAGVTDTQYF
TRBJ2-6,TRBV19,CASSILDSGANVLTF
TRBJ2-5,TRBV5-1,CASDPGLAGLRTQYF
TRBJ1-5,TRBV28,CASSSYIQPQHF
TRBJ1-1,TRBV12-3/TRBV12-4,CASTRANTEAFF
TRBJ2-5,TRBV25-1,CASSAIGETQYF
TRBJ2-3,TRBV5-5,CASSLGLGTDTQYF
TRBJ1-2,TRBV30,CAWRSQALGGYTF
TRBJ2-1,TRBV6-5,CASSSGGRYNEQFF